The clone carrying this T cell receptor beta chain is classed as medium-sized (0.01 to 0.1%) by frequency. Its antigen is undetermined. Researchers prepared the TRB cDNA libraries using 5' RACE with UMI labels. TCRdb reprocessed the 5' RACE reads and stores each CDR3 protein as one record, lacking DNA. The table for this sample gives about 5,800 distinct CDR3 sequences. CD45RO-CCR7+CD27+CD95- marked naive CD8+ T cells. This entry comes from a study of CXCR3-negative and CXCR3-positive naive CD8 T cells. Broader study findings: Comparison of naive CXCR3-negative and CXCR3-positive cells revealed similar TRBV-TRBJ usage, while memory cells differed. For memory CD8+ cells diversity was much lower, but both naive subsets had comparably high diversity. Naive subsets showed comparable surface CD5, and TCR interaction strength was also inferred from TRB CDR3 physicochemistry.

The specimen sequenced was naive CXCR3- CD8+ T cells from blood. Noted subset: CD45RO-CCR7+CD27+CD95- naive CD8+ T cells lacking CXCR3 (TNR3-). The TCR sequence derives from a human donor in good health. Some clones in this sample may be carry-over from other donors' samples.

The CDR3 protein is CASSYSSLNTEAFF. The chain joins TRBV6-5 to TRBJ1-1. The germline V gene encodes CDR1 MNHEY and CDR2 SVGAGI. CDR3 length equals 14 residues.